The clone carrying this T cell receptor beta chain came up a few times. The sample is drawn from a study of blood T cells in healthy people across ages. This CDR3 is built from 13 residues. Germline loops: CDR1 SQVTM, CDR2 ANQGSEA. V was pared by 1 base and J by 5 bases, with 11 bases between. For the second PCR, which ran for roughly 6 to 12 cycles, a sample-barcoded 5' primer and a J-beta primer mix were used. Tags on each cDNA molecule came from a template-switch adaptor with 12 random nucleotides. CDR3-containing paired-end reads numbered at least 2.5 million in each sample. TCRdb re-analysed the 5' RACE reads in MiXCR, keeping a single row per CDR3 protein. Of some 1,500,000 distinct CDR3 sequences in the sample, roughly 43% were seen once. The sample, around 10 milliliters of peripheral blood, was drawn from each donor. The extraction recovered at least 5 micrograms of total RNA per sample.

The sequencing sample was made of blood. This TCR derives from a woman under 30 in good health. V is TRBV29-1 and J is TRBJ1-2; D perhaps matches TRBD1 (5 bases). In nucleotides, the CDR3 is TGCAGCGTTGAAGCCGCACAGGAGTATGGCTACACCTTC. Its translation is CSVEAAQEYGYTF.